The 14 T cell receptor beta chains below all came from one sample that was sequenced in a study of OX40 agonist ivuxolimab in advanced cancers. The repertoire was sequenced with immunoSEQ multiplex PCR; TCRdb's copy has only in-frame clones and lacks some. Found here are more than 30,000 clones, about 92% of them singletons; the top ten hold about 9%. The sequences come from CD4+ or CD8+ T cells sorted from blood, collected in a trial of the OX40 agonist ivuxolimab. These TCRs come from an adult with an advanced solid tumor such as melanoma, head and neck, liver or kidney cancer.

This rearrangement joins TRBV5-4 to TRBJ2-4; D gene uncertain. The V gene lost 2 bases and the J gene lost 1 base, with 7 bases spanning the gap. CDR1 SGHNT and CDR2 YYREEE come from the germline V gene (reference sequence). The CDR3 is 14 amino acids. Here the CDR3 DNA reads TGTGCCAGCAGCTTCCAAGCGGCCAAAAACATTCAGTACTTC. It codes for CASSFQAAKNIQYF.

This sequence joins TRBV10-1 and TRBJ1-1, with D uncertain. V shed 3 bases and J shed 8 bases, with 7 bases lying between them. CDR3 length: 11 amino acids. The V gene's germline CDR1 is WNHNN and CDR2 SYGVQD (reference sequence). The CDR3 DNA sequence: TGCGCCAGCAGTGAAGGTGACGAAGCTTTCTTT. The encoded protein is CASSEGDEAFF.

V and J are TRBV9 and TRBJ1-1; D gene unclear. The CDR3 is 12 amino acids. Looked up from germline, CDR1 is SGDLS and CDR2 is YYNGEE. Trimming left V 3 bases short and J 9 bases short, with 12 bases between. The CDR3 DNA reads as TGTGCCAGCAGCGCCCCAGAGGGTAAAGCTTTCTTT. As protein: CASSAPEGKAFF.

This sequence joins TRBV19 and TRBJ2-6; no definite D call. Trimming took 0 bases from V and 0 from J, leaving 12 bases between them. This CDR3 contains 18 residues. The V gene's germline CDR1 is LNHDA and CDR2 SQIVND (reference sequence). The CDR3 is CASSIDPGPISGANVLTF. Here the CDR3 DNA reads TGTGCCAGTAGTATAGATCCGGGTCCTATCTCTGGGGCCAACGTCCTGACTTTC.

The V and J genes are TRBV27 and TRBJ2-1; 7 bases are shared with TRBD2. CDR1 and CDR2 (germline): MNHEY, SMNVEV (reference sequence). V lost 5 bases to trimming and J lost 5 bases; unmatched junction nucleotides: 9. The CDR3 spans 15 residues. The CDR3 loop reads CASSPLTAGNNEQFF. As DNA, the CDR3 is TGTGCCAGCAGTCCCTTAACAGCGGGAAACAATGAGCAGTTCTTC.

The chain is built from TRBV7-2 and TRBJ2-7; no clear D. Trimming took off 0 bases at V and 7 bases at J, with 4 bases between the two ends. The germline V gene has CDR1 SGHTA and CDR2 FQGNSA. The CDR3 runs to 11 residues. In DNA form, the CDR3 reads TGTGCCAGCAGCTTAGCGCGTGAGCAGTACTTC. Translating it yields CASSLAREQYF.

J is TRBJ2-1 and V is TRBV6-1; D remains ambiguous. CDR1 is MNHNS, CDR2 SASEGT, per germline. The CDR3 has 11 amino acids. Trimming left V 6 bases short and J 7 bases short, with 7 bases between. CDR3 amino acids: CASSDGNEQFF. Written as DNA, the CDR3 is TGTGCCAGCAGCGATGGGAATGAGCAGTTCTTC.

This clone was found a few times. The V gene is TRBV28, the J gene TRBJ2-4, with no clear D. The CDR3 is made up of 16 amino acids. The V end lost 5 bases, the J end lost 1 base, and 15 bases lay between the germline ends. CDR1 is MDHEN, CDR2 SYDVKM, per germline. The CDR3 region is CASSSHPALAKNIQYF. CDR3 nucleotides: TGTGCCAGCAGTAGTCATCCGGCCTTGGCCAAAAACATTCAGTACTTC.

The chain combines TRBV29-1 with TRBJ1-1, with D perhaps matching TRBD1 (6 bases). Germline V gene lookup returns CDR1 SQVTM and CDR2 ANQGSEA. V was clipped by 3 bases and J by 5 bases, with 13 bases between them. The CDR3 has 13 amino acids. CDR3 amino acids: CSVEMEGGTEAFF. The CDR3 bases are TGCAGCGTTGAGATGGAGGGGGGGACTGAAGCTTTCTTT.

This chain uses TRBV11-3 with TRBJ2-1, with D perhaps TRBD2 (6 bases). The germline V and J ends were trimmed by 3 bases and 13 bases, with 16 bases remaining between them. The germline gives CDR1 SGHNT, CDR2 YENEEA. This CDR3 is built from 13 residues. CDR3 coding DNA: TGTGCCAGCAGCTTCTCCCCCGGGACTGCTCAGTTCTTC. Translated: CASSFSPGTAQFF. Filled out from reference TRBV11-3 and TRBJ2-1, the complete variable domain reads EAGVVQSPRYKIIEKKQPVAFWCNPISGHNTLYWYLQNLGQGPELLIRYENEEAVDDSQLPKDRFSAERLKGVDSTLKIQPAELGDSAVYLCASSFSPGTAQFFGPGTRLTVL.

The chain combines TRBV19 with TRBJ1-1, with D unresolved. The germline V gene has CDR1 LNHDA and CDR2 SQIVND (reference sequence). The CDR3 sequence is 11 residues long. V lost 6 bases and J 4 bases, leaving 6 bases between the germline ends. The CDR3 DNA sequence: TGTGCCAGTAGGATTTTCACTGAAGCTTTCTTT. Translating it yields CASRIFTEAFF. The full variable domain, in which reference TRBV19 and TRBJ1-1 provide the parts outside the CDR3, is DGGITQSPKYLFRKEGQNVTLSCEQNLNHDAMYWYRQDPGQGLRLIYYSQIVNDFQKGDIAEGYSVSREKKESFPLTVTSAQKNPTAFYLCASRIFTEAFFGQGTRLTVV.

The chain links TRBV11-3 to TRBJ1-2, with D uncertain. This CDR3 comprises 12 residues. Trimming removed 5 bases from V and 2 bases from J, with 6 bases in between. The germline V gene has CDR1 SGHNT and CDR2 YENEEA. CDR3 in amino acids: CASSGRNYGYTF. In nucleotides, the CDR3 is TGTGCCAGCAGCGGCAGGAACTATGGCTACACCTTC.

J is TRBJ2-5 and V is TRBV7-2; D remains ambiguous. Between the trimmed V and J ends, which lost 0 bases and 2 bases, there was a span of 13 bases. The CDR3 length is 16 residues. Germline-derived CDR1 and CDR2 are SGHTA and FQGNSA. DNA for the CDR3: TGTGCCAGCAGCTTAGCGCTGTGGGGTGGGCAAGAGACCCAGTACTTC. Encoded protein: CASSLALWGGQETQYF.

The sample holds one count of this clone. CDR3 DNA: TGTGCCAGCAGCTTAAATCCACCAGGGGCCGGGGAGCTGTTTTTT. It codes for CASSLNPPGAGELFF. This chain uses TRBV11-2 with TRBJ2-2, with D possibly being TRBD1 (6 bases). In germline, CDR1 is SGHAT, CDR2 FQNNGV. The V end was cut by 2 bases, the J end by 6 bases, with 13 bases between. CDR3 size: 15 residues.